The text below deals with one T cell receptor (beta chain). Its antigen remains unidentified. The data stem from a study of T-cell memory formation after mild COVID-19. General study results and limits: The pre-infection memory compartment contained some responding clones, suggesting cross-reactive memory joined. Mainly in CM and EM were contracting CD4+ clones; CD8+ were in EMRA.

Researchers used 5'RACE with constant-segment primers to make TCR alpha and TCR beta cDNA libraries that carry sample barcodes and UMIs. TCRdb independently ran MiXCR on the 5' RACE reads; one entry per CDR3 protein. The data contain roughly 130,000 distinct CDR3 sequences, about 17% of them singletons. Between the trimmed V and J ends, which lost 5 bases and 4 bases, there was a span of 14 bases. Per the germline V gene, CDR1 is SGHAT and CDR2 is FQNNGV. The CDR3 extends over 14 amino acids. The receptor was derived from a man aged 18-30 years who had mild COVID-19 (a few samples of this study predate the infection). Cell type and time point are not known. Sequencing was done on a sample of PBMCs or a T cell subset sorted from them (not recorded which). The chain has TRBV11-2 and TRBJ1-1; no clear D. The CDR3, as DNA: TGTGCCAGCAGCCAATCTTGGAGGAGCACTGAAGCTTTCTTT. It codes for CASSQSWRSTEAFF.